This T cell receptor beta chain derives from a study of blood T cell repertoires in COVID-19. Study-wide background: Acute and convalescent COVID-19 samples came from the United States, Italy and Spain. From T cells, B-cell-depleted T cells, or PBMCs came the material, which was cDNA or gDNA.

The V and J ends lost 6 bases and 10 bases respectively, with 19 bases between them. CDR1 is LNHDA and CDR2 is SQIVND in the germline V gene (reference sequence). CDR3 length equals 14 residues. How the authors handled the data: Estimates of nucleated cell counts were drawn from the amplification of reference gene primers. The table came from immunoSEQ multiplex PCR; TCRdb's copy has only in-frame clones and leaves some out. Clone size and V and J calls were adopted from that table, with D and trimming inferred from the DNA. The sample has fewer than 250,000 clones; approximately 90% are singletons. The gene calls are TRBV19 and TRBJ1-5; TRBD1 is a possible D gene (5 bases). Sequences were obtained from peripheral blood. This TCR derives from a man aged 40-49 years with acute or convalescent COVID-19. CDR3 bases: TGTGCCAGTAGCCCCGGGGGGGACCGTCCCCCCCAGCATTTT. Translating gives CASSPGGDRPPQHF.